These T cell receptor beta chains were read from a single sample in a study of blood T cell repertoires in COVID-19. The data were produced by immunoSEQ multiplex PCR, yet TCRdb's version contains in-frame clones alone and is incomplete. The sample records roughly 100,000 clones, about 78% being singletons. Sample: peripheral blood. The receptor source for this set is a man aged 60 to 75 with active or convalescent COVID-19. CDR3s include the opening cysteine and the closing phenylalanine or tryptophan. Each record gives: V gene, clone size, J gene, D gene, CDR3 DNA, CDR3 protein. D genes are given only for firm matches. Where a row states a size, it is once, few, many or the class of an expanded clone; other rows omit it.

>TRBV18|once|TRBJ1-1|NA
TGTGCCAGCTCACCTGAGGGAGTCAGCACTGAAGCTTTCTTT
CASSPEGVSTEAFF
>TRBV19|few|TRBJ2-5|TRBD2
TGTGCCAGTAGTCCCGGACTAGCCGGGACCCAGTACTTC
CASSPGLAGTQYF
>TRBV18|NA|TRBJ1-1|TRBD1
TGTGCCAGCTCACCATATGACAGGGGGAGCACTGAAGCTTTCTTT
CASSPYDRGSTEAFF
>TRBV6-2/TRBV6-3|NA|TRBJ1-2|NA
TGTGCCAGCAGTGATCGGGGATCAAATGGCTACACCTTC
CASSDRGSNGYTF
>TRBV28|NA|TRBJ1-2|TRBD1
TGTGCCAGCAGGTACGGACAGGGTTTTGGCTACACCTTC
CASRYGQGFGYTF
>TRBV28|NA|TRBJ2-2|TRBD1
TGTGCCAGCAGTTCCGGGACAGGGGGCAACACCGGGGAGCTGTTTTTT
CASSSGTGGNTGELFF
>TRBV19|few|TRBJ1-1|NA
TGTGCCAGTAGTATTGACAGGTCGGGAGCTTTCTTT
CASSIDRSGAFF
>TRBV30|NA|TRBJ1-2|NA
TGTGCCTGTAATATTGTCCGGGGGAGTGGCTACACCTTC
CACNIVRGSGYTF
>TRBV18|NA|TRBJ1-5|NA
TGTGCCAGCTCACTGGGAGGAGCGGATCAGCCCCAGCATTTT
CASSLGGADQPQHF
>TRBV10-3|NA|TRBJ1-1|NA
TGTGCCATCAGTGAGGTGTGGGCAACTGAAGCTTTCTTT
CAISEVWATEAFF
>TRBV9|NA|TRBJ2-1|TRBD2
TGTGCCAGCAGCGCCCCTGCGGGAGGTAAAAATGAGCAGTTCTTC
CASSAPAGGKNEQFF
>TRBV19|NA|TRBJ1-2|NA
TGTGCCAGTAGTGGGTCGGCCAGGCCCTATGGCTACACCTTC
CASSGSARPYGYTF
>TRBV18|NA|TRBJ2-7|TRBD2
TGTGCCAGCTCACCCTCCTTAATAGCGGGCCAGGTCTACGAGCAGTACTTC
CASSPSLIAGQVYEQYF
>TRBV11-3|once|TRBJ2-6|TRBD1
TGTGCCATCAAAGCCGGGACAGGGGGAAAAATACACTCTGGGGCCAACGTCCTGACTTTC
CAIKAGTGGKIHSGANVLTF
>TRBV30|NA|TRBJ2-7|TRBD1
TGTGCCTGGAGTAGGGACAGGGGAAACGAGCAGTACTTC
CAWSRDRGNEQYF
>TRBV2|NA|TRBJ2-1|TRBD2
TGTGCCAGCAGCCCAGCTAGCGGGAGAATCGATGAGCAGTTCTTC
CASSPASGRIDEQFF
>TRBV12-5|NA|TRBJ2-2|NA
TGTGCTAGTGGTTTGGTACTCAACCCCGGGGAGCTGTTTTTT
CASGLVLNPGELFF
>TRBV7-2|NA|TRBJ2-1|TRBD2
TGTGCCAGCAGCTTAAAATGGGGGGGAGGGAGGTCCTACAATGAGCAGTTCTTC
CASSLKWGGGRSYNEQFF
>TRBV24-1|NA|TRBJ1-2|NA
TGTGCCACCAGTGAGCAGGGGAACTATGGCTACACCTTC
CATSEQGNYGYTF
>TRBV5-1|NA|TRBJ1-1|TRBD1
TGCGCCAGCAGCTTGAAGACAGGGCTTGAAGCTTTCTTT
CASSLKTGLEAFF
>TRBV9|NA|TRBJ2-1|TRBD2
TGTGCCAGCAGCATCCGACTAGCGGGAGAGCAGTTCTTC
CASSIRLAGEQFF
>TRBV2|NA|TRBJ2-3|TRBD2
TGTGCCAGCAGTGAAGTTACTAGCGGGGTCACAGATACGCAGTATTTT
CASSEVTSGVTDTQYF
>TRBV6-6|few|TRBJ2-2|TRBD1
TGTGCCAGCGGCCTTACAGGGGCTGGGGAAGGGGAGCTGTTTTTT
CASGLTGAGEGELFF
>TRBV7-7|NA|TRBJ2-5|TRBD2
TGTGCTAGCAGCCCGAGTAGTGGGGGGGGATCAGAGACCCAGTACTTC
CASSPSSGGGSETQYF
>TRBV4-3|NA|TRBJ1-6|NA
TGCGCCAGCAGCCAAGAAGAATTGGCAGGGAATAATTCACCCCTCCACTTT
CASSQEELAGNNSPLHF
>TRBV5-4|NA|TRBJ2-1|NA
TGTGCCAGCAGCTTGAGCTGGGGCCCGAACAATGAGCAGTTCTTC
CASSLSWGPNNEQFF
>TRBV18|NA|TRBJ2-4|NA
TGTGCCAGCTCTCCCGGGGGAAGAAACATTCAGTACTTC
CASSPGGRNIQYF
>TRBV7-8|NA|TRBJ2-1|NA
TGTGCCAGCAGCTTAGCGCTGATCCCCTCGAGCTCCTACAATGAGCAGTTCTTC
CASSLALIPSSSYNEQFF
>TRBV28|NA|TRBJ1-1|TRBD1
TGTGCCAGCAGTTTATGGGACAGGGCCGGGAACACTGAAGCTTTCTTT
CASSLWDRAGNTEAFF